This T cell receptor beta chain originates from a study of regulatory T cells in long-lasting Graves disease. Trimming pared 0 bases from V and 5 bases from J, leaving 15 bases between. The CDR3 runs to 15 residues. The germline V gene has CDR1 SGHRS and CDR2 YFSETQ. For this clonotype: Its antigen is currently unknown.

Both iRepertoire HTBI primers and Arm-PCR of CDR3 regions were used to build the TCR beta libraries. Using its own MiXCR run on the multiplex PCR reads, TCRdb lists one record per CDR3 protein. The data show more than 300,000 distinct CDR3 sequences, with about 11% seen just once and about 19% held by the top ten. Sample time point: newly diagnosed GD, antithyroid drugs for less than 3 months. There was RNA extracted from PBMCs, and the TCR library was made from it. Notes on the study in general: Among samples with persistent disease, TRBV28, TRBJ1-2 and TRBJ2-5 were favored.

Another study also made use of these data, one on T cells in Graves' hyperthyroidism and ophthalmopathy. That paper adds: Exclusion followed for patients with uncontrolled infection, other autoimmune disease, pregnancy or lactation. Blood also held most thyroid clonotypes expanded beyond 0.001.

Here the sequenced sample was peripheral blood mononuclear cells (PBMCs), taken at new diagnosis, from a patient treated with antithyroid drugs. The receptor was isolated from a woman aged 18-35 years with Graves disease. V and J are TRBV5-1 and TRBJ2-7, with a weak D call TRBD1 (6 bases). The DNA for the CDR3 is TGCGCCAGCAGCTTGGCAGAGAGGGGGTTTGACGAGCAGTACTTC. It codes for CASSLAERGFDEQYF.